A single T cell receptor beta chain is shown here with its context. The entry originates in a study of OX40 agonist ivuxolimab in advanced cancers. Study details: In this trial design, patients received ivuxolimab intravenously at 0.01 to 10 mg/kg every 2 weeks.

V shed 6 bases and J 2 bases; nucleotides not matched to a gene: 10. The V gene's germline CDR1 is LNHDA and CDR2 SQIVND (reference sequence). The CDR3 runs 15 residues. The sampling schedule covered blood at baseline, cycle 4 day 1, and cycle 7 day 1. Assay: immunoSEQ multiplex PCR; the TCRdb copy retains only in-frame clones and omits some. The sample yields 100,000 or so clones, under 90% seen once. V is TRBV19 and J is TRBJ2-7; 7 bases agree with TRBD1. This receptor was taken from an adult with an advanced solid tumor such as melanoma, head and neck, liver or kidney cancer. The specimen was CD4+ or CD8+ T cells sorted from blood, collected in a trial of the OX40 agonist ivuxolimab. The chain's CDR3 is CASSRDSNSAYEQYF. The CDR3, as DNA: TGTGCCAGTAGCAGGGACAGCAATTCCGCCTACGAGCAGTACTTC.